This T cell receptor (beta chain) was recorded in a study of PD-L1 blockade in urothelial cancer. Across the study: Male sex and bladder-origin urothelial cancer were recorded for about 85% of the roughly 30 patients. The patients had undergone anywhere from 0 to 3 prior chemotherapy regimens.

Clones were sequenced by immunoSEQ multiplex PCR, and TCRdb holds only the in-frame ones, with some missing. The table lists tens of thousands of clones, around nine tenths of them singletons. V gave up 3 bases and J gave up 1 base, with 16 bases separating them. This CDR3 comprises 16 residues. CDR1 SGHAT and CDR2 FQNNGV come from the germline V gene. Study-wide results and limits: Pretreatment peripheral blood TCR clonality that fell below the median predicted better survival among the patients studied.

Worth noting for this clone: Its specificity is unknown.

The time point here: peripheral blood 6 weeks after treatment start. The genes are TRBV11-2 and TRBJ2-7; a weak D match, TRBD1 (6 bases). This clonotype originated in a man aged 60-69 years with urothelial cancer. The input for sequencing was PBMCs, taken around atezolizumab (anti-PD-L1) treatment. DNA for the CDR3: TGTGCCAGCAGCTTCCATTGGACAGAGGGTTCCTACGAGCAGTACTTC. Residues: CASSFHWTEGSYEQYF.